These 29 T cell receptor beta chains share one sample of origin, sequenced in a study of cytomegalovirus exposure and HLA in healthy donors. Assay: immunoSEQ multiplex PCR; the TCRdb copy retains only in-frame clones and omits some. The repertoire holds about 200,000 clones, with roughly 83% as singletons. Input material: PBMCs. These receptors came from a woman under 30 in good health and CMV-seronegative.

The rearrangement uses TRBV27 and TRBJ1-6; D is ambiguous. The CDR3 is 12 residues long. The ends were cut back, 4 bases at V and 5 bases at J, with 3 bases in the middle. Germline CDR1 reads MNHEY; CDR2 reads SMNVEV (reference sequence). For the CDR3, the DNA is TGTGCCAGCAGTTCTAATAATTCACCCCTCCACTTT. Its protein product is CASSSNNSPLHF.

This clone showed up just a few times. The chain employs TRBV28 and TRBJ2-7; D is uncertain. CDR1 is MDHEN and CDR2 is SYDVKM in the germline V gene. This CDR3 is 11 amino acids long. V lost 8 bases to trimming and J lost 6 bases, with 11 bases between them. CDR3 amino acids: CASSTPREQYF. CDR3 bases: TGTGCCAGCTCAACCCCTCGCGAGCAGTACTTC.

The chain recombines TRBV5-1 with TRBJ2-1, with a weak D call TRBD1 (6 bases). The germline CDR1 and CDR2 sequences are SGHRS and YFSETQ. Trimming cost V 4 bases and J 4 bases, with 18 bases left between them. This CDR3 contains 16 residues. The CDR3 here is CASSLAPQGGYNEQFF. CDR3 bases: TGCGCCAGCAGCCTCGCGCCCCAAGGGGGTTACAATGAGCAGTTCTTC.

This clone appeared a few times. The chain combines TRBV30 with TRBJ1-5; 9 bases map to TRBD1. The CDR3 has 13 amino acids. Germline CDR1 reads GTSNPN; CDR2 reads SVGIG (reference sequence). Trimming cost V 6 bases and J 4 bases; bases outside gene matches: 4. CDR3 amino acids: CACQDRGNQPQHF. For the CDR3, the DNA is TGTGCCTGCCAGGACAGGGGAAATCAGCCCCAGCATTTT.

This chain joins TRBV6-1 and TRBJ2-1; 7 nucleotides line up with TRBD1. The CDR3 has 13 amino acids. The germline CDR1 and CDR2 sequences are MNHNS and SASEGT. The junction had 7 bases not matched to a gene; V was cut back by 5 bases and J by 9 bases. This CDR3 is CASSSDRDSEQFF. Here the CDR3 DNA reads TGTGCCAGCAGTTCCGACAGGGACAGTGAGCAGTTCTTC.

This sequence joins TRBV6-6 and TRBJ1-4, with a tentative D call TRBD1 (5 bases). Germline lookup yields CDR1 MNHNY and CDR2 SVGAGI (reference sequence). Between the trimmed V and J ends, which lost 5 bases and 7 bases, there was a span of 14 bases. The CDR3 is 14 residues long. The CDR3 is CASSKGAGSEKLFF. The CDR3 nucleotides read TGTGCCAGCAGTAAAGGGGCAGGGAGTGAAAAACTGTTTTTT.

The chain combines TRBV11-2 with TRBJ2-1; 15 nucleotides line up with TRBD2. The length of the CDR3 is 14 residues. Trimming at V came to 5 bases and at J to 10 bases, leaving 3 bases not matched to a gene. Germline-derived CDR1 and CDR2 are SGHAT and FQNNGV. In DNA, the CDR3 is TGTGCCAGCAGCATAGGGACTAGCGGGGGGGAGCAGTTCTTC. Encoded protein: CASSIGTSGGEQFF.

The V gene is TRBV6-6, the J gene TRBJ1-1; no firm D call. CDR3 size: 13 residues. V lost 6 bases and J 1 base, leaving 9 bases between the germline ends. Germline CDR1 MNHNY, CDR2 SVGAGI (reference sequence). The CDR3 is CASSQPANTEAFF. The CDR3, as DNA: TGTGCCAGCAGCCAGCCAGCGAACACTGAAGCTTTCTTT.

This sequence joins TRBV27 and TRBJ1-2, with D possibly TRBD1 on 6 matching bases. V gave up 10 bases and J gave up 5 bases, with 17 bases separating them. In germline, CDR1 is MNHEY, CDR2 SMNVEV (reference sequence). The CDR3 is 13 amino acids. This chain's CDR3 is CATSRGGRYGYTF. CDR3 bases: TGTGCCACCTCTAGGGGGGGCAGGTATGGCTACACCTTC.

The CDR3 nucleotides are TGTGCCAGCAGCTTAGTTTCAGGGCGGGATGAGCAGTTCTTC. Its translation: CASSLVSGRDEQFF. V and J are TRBV7-2 and TRBJ2-1, with D tentatively TRBD1 or TRBD2 (5 bases each). Trimming left V 1 base short and J 8 bases short, with 12 bases between. The CDR3 is made up of 14 amino acids. Germline loops: CDR1 SGHTA, CDR2 FQGNSA.

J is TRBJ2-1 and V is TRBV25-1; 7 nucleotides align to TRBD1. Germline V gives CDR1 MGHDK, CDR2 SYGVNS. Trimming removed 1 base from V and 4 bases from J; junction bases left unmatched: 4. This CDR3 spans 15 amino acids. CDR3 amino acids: CASSESRGRYNEQFF. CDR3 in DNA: TGTGCCAGCAGTGAATCCAGGGGGAGATACAATGAGCAGTTCTTC.

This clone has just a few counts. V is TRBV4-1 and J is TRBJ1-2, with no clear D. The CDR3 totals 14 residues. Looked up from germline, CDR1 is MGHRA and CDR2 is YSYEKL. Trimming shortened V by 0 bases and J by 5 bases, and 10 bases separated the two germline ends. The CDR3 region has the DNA TGCGCCAGCAGCCAAGATGGTGCGGCGTATGGCTACACCTTC. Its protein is CASSQDGAAYGYTF.

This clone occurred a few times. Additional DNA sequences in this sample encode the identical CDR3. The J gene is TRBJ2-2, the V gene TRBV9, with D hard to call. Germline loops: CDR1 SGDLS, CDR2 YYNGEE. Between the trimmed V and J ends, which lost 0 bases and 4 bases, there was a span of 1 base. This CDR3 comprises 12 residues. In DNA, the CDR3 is TGTGCCAGCAGCGTAGGCACCGGGGAGCTGTTTTTT. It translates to CASSVGTGELFF.

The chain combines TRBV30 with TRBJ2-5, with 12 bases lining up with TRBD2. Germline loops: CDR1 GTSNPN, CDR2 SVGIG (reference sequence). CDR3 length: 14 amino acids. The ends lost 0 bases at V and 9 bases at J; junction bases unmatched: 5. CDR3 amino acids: CAWSVLLAGGAQYF. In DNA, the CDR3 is TGTGCCTGGAGTGTACTACTAGCGGGGGGCGCCCAGTACTTC. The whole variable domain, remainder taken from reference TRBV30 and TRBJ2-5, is SQTIHQWPATLVQPVGSPLSLECTVEGTSNPNLYWYRQAAGRGLQLLFYSVGIGQISSEVPQNLSASRPQDRQFILSSKKLLLSDSGFYLCAWSVLLAGGAQYFGPGTRLLVL.

The CDR3 DNA is TGCGCCAGCAGCTGGGGGACTCTAGACAATGAGCAGTTCTTC. Its protein product is CASSWGTLDNEQFF. The chain combines TRBV5-1 with TRBJ2-1, with D possibly matching TRBD2 (6 bases). Trimming cost V 3 bases and J 5 bases, with 12 bases left between them. Germline V gene sequence: CDR1 SGHRS, CDR2 YFSETQ. The CDR3 runs to 14 residues.

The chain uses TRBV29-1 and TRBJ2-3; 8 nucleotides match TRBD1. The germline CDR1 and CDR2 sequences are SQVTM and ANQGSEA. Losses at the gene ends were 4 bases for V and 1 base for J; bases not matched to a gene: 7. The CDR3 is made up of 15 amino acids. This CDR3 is CSVGPETGGTDTQYF. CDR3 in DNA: TGCAGCGTTGGGCCGGAGACAGGGGGCACAGATACGCAGTATTTT.

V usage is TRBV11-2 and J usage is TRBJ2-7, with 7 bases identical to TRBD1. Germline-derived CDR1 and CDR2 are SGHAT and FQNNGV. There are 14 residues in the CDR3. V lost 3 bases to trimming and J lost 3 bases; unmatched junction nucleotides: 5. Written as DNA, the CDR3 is TGTGCCAGCAGCTTGCGGACAGGACACTACGAGCAGTACTTC. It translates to CASSLRTGHYEQYF.

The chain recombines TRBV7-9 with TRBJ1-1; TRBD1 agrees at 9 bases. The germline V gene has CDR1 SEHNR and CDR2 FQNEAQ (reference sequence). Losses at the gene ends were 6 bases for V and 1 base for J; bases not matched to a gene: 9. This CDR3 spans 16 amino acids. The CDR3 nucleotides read TGTGCCAGCAGTGTTACAGGGGGCGGAAAGAACACTGAAGCTTTCTTT. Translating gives CASSVTGGGKNTEAFF. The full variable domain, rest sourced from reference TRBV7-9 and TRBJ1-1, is DTGVSQNPRHKITKRGQNVTFRCDPISEHNRLYWYRQTLGQGPEFLTYFQNEAQLEKSRLLSDRFSAERPKGSFSTLEIQRTEQGDSAMYLCASSVTGGGKNTEAFFGQGTRLTVV.

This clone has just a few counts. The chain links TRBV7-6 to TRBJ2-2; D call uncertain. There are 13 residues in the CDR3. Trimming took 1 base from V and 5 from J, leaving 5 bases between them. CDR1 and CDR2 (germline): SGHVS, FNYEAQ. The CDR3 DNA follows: TGTGCCAGCAGCTTAGGGGGTACCGGGGAGCTGTTTTTT. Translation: CASSLGGTGELFF.

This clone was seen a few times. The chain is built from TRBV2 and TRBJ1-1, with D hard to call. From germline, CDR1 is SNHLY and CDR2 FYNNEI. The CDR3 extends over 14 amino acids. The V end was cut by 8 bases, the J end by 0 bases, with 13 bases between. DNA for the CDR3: TGTGCCAGCGGCACACGGATTATGAACACTGAAGCTTTCTTT. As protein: CASGTRIMNTEAFF.

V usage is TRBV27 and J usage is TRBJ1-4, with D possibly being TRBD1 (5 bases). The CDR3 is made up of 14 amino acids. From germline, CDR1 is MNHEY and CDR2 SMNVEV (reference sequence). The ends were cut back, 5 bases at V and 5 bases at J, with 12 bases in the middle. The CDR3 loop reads CASSNNRLNEKLFF. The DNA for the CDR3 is TGTGCCAGCAGTAATAACAGGTTAAATGAAAAACTGTTTTTT.

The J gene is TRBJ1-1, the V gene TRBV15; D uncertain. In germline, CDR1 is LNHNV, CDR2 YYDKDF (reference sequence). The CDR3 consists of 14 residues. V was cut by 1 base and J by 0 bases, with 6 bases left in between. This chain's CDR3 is CATSRAGLNTEAFF. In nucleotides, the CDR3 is TGTGCCACCAGCAGAGCCGGGTTGAACACTGAAGCTTTCTTT. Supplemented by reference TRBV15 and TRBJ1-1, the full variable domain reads DAMVIQNPRYQVTQFGKPVTLSCSQTLNHNVMYWYQQKSSQAPKLLFHYYDKDFNNEADTPDNFQSRRPNTSFCFLDIRSPGLGDTAMYLCATSRAGLNTEAFFGQGTRLTVV.

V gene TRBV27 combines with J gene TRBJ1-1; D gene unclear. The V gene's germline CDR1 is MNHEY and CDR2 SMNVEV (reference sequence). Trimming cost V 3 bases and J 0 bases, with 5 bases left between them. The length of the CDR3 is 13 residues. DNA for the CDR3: TGTGCCAGCAGTTTCAAAGTGAACACTGAAGCTTTCTTT. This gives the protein CASSFKVNTEAFF.

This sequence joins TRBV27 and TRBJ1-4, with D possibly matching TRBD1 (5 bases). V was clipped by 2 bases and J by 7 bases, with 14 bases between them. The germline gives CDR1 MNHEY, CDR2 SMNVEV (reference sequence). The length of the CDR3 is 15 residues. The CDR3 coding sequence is TGTGCCAGCAGTTTACAAGGCCCCGGGGGTGAAAAACTGTTTTTT. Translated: CASSLQGPGGEKLFF. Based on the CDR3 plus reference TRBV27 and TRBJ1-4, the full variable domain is EAQVTQNPRYLITVTGKKLTVTCSQNMNHEYMSWYRQDPGLGLRQIYYSMNVEVTDKGDVPEGYKVSRKEKRNFPLILESPSPNQTSLYFCASSLQGPGGEKLFFGSGTQLSVL.

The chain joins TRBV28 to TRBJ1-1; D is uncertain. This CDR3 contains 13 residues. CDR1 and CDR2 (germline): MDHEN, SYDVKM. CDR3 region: CGVIGYVNTEAFF. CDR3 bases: TGTGGGGTAATAGGGTATGTGAACACTGAAGCTTTCTTT.

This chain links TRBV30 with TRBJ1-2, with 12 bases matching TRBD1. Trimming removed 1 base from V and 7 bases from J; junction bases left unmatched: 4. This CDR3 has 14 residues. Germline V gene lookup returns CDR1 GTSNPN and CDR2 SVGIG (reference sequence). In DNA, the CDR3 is TGTGCCTGGAGTGCCGGGACAGGGGGCGGTGGCTACACCTTC. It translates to CAWSAGTGGGGYTF.

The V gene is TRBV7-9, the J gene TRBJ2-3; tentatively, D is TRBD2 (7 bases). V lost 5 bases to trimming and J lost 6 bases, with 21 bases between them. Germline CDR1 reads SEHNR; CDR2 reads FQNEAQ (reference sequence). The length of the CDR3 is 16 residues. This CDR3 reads CASSAQGGAASDTQYF. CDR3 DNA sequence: TGTGCCAGCAGCGCCCAAGGGGGGGCAGCCTCCGATACGCAGTATTTT.

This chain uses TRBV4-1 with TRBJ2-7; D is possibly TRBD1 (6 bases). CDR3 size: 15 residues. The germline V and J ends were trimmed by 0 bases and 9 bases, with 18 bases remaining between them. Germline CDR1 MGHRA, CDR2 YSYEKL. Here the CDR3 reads CASSQDPGTQEWQYF. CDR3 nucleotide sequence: TGCGCCAGCAGCCAAGACCCCGGGACACAAGAGTGGCAGTACTTC.

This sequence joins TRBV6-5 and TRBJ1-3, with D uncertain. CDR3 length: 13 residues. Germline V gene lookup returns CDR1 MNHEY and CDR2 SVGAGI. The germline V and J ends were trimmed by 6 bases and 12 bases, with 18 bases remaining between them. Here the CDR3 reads CASRSRGRPSIYF. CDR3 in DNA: TGTGCCAGCAGATCACGAGGGAGACCAAGCATATATTTT.